These T cell receptor beta chains were read from a single sample in a study of blood T cell repertoires in COVID-19. TCRdb's table, derived via immunoSEQ multiplex PCR, lists solely in-frame clones and lacks some. The sample consists of over 150,000 clones, over 80% of them appearing once. Specimen: peripheral blood. These receptor sequences come from a woman aged 40 to 55 with COVID-19, enrolled during active disease. The CDR3 runs from the conserved cysteine through the conserved F or W. A D gene is named only where the DNA matches it firmly. Only some rows state a clone size, as once, few, many or a class for expanded clones.

j_call clone_size v_call d_call cdr3_nt cdr3_aa
TRBJ2-5 NA TRBV19 TRBD1 TGTGCCAGTAGTATAGCGGGACAGGCAGAGACCCAGTACTTC CASSIAGQAETQYF
TRBJ2-1 NA TRBV19 TRBD1 TGTGCCAGTAGTCCGGGACAGGGGCCCAATGAGCAGTTCTTC CASSPGQGPNEQFF
TRBJ2-2 NA TRBV7-9 TRBD1 TGTGCCAGCAGCGAGGACAGGGATAATCTGTTTTTT CASSEDRDNLFF
TRBJ2-3 NA TRBV9 NA TGTGCCAGCAGCGCCTTAGCTAGCACAGATACGCAGTATTTT CASSALASTDTQYF
TRBJ2-1 once TRBV19 NA TGTGCCAGTGGCAGGGGAAACTACAATGAGCAGTTCTTC CASGRGNYNEQFF
TRBJ1-4 NA TRBV5-1 TRBD1 TGCGCCAGCAGCCTCGGGACAGGGGATGAAAAACTGTTTTTT CASSLGTGDEKLFF
TRBJ2-2 many TRBV16 TRBD1 TGTGCCAGCAGCCAATCGCCAGGGGGGAACACCGGGGAGCTGTTTTTT CASSQSPGGNTGELFF
TRBJ2-5 NA TRBV15 NA TGTGCCACCAGCAGAGGGTCTACGGCAGGGCAAGAGACCCAGTACTTC CATSRGSTAGQETQYF
TRBJ2-2 NA TRBV19 NA TGTGCCAGTAGTATAATGGGGCCTCCCGCGGTGGGGGAGCTGTTTTTT CASSIMGPPAVGELFF
TRBJ2-1 NA TRBV5-1 NA TGCGCCAGCAGCTTGGAACTCGGCAATGAGCAGTTCTTC CASSLELGNEQFF